The sequence of this T cell receptor (beta chain) was determined in a study of OX40 agonist ivuxolimab in advanced cancers. As for the study more broadly: Ivuxolimab was a fully human IgG2 agonistic monoclonal antibody targeting the costimulatory receptor OX40 (CD134). Intravenous ivuxolimab was administered to patients every 2 weeks at six dose levels: 0.01, 0.1, 0.3, 1.5, 3 and 10 mg/kg. Of the roughly 54 dose-escalation patients, hepatocellular carcinoma was present in approximately 20, melanoma in roughly 15, renal cell carcinoma in 9 and head and neck cancer in 9. In the dose-escalation cohort, 65% to 90% of patients were male, and the mean age was around 60 years, with a range of about 20 to 90. Prior anti-PD-1, anti-PD-L1 or anti-CTLA-4 therapy was permitted, and approximately 40% of dose-escalation patients had received checkpoint inhibitors. Partial responses occurred in three dose-escalation patients: two with cutaneous melanoma and one with hepatocellular carcinoma. The point of sequencing TCRbeta in the periphery was to test whether ivuxolimab changed TCR sequence diversity and drove clonal T-cell expansion. The paper covers the monotherapy dose-escalation part of the phase I ivuxolimab trial, which included N = 52 patients. Overall study results and their limits: The antigen specificity of the peripheral T cells that underwent clonal expansion was not determined. Low levels of normalized T-cell clonal expansion were also shown by some nonresponding patients. Clonal expansion of both CD4+ and CD8+ blood T cells was observed from baseline to week 6 at doses 0.1 to 3.0 mg/kg. Partial responders in the 0.1-3.0 mg/kg groups had among the lowest normalized peripheral clonal expansion, especially among CD8+ T cells. On average, CD8+ T cells showed more expanded clones than CD4+ T cells after ivuxolimab.

Genomic DNA was extracted from sorted cells for sequencing of the TCRbeta CDR3 region. The immunoSEQ Assay was used to sequence the TCRbeta CDR3 regions. In its TCRdb copy, this immuneACCESS table keeps in-frame sequences only and misses some clones. Where compared with another copy, unresolved V genes explain less than half of these, and the others have no known cause. For this sample the table gives 55,000 to 80,000 clones, of which approximately 84% were detected only once. The top ten clonotypes cover around 2% of the sample. Patients with a history of autoimmune disease or receiving systemic immunosuppression were excluded from the trial. In every dose cohort, peripheral blood was drawn for TCR sequencing at baseline, cycle 4 day 1, and cycle 7 day 1. Samples came from an open-label, multicenter, first-in-human phase I dose-escalation trial of ivuxolimab. Adults with locally advanced or metastatic melanoma, renal cell, hepatocellular, or head and neck squamous cell carcinoma were enrolled in the trial. Before TCR sequencing, CD4+ T cells and CD8+ T cells were sorted from peripheral blood as separate populations.

As regards this clone: The target of this receptor is not known. Base qualities are not at hand, and no much larger clone is one base apart. Other DNA sequences in this sample translate to the same CDR3.

The clonotype originates from an adult with an advanced solid tumor such as melanoma, head and neck, liver or kidney cancer. The specimen comprised CD4+ or CD8+ T cells sorted from blood, sampled in a trial of the OX40 agonist ivuxolimab.

The bases read TGTGCCAGCAGCTTAGTTAGGGAGACCCAGTACTTC. Translated, this is CASSLVRETQYF. The rearranged segments are TRBV7-9 and TRBJ2-5; the D gene cannot be resolved reliably. Taken from the germline V gene (reference sequence), the CDR1 and CDR2 loops are SEHNR and FQNEAQ. V was cut back by 1 base and J by 5 bases, leaving a gap of 5 bases between them. There are 12 amino acids in the CDR3, from cysteine to phenylalanine inclusive. Just the 36-base CDR3 DNA is kept, in frame starting at base 1.